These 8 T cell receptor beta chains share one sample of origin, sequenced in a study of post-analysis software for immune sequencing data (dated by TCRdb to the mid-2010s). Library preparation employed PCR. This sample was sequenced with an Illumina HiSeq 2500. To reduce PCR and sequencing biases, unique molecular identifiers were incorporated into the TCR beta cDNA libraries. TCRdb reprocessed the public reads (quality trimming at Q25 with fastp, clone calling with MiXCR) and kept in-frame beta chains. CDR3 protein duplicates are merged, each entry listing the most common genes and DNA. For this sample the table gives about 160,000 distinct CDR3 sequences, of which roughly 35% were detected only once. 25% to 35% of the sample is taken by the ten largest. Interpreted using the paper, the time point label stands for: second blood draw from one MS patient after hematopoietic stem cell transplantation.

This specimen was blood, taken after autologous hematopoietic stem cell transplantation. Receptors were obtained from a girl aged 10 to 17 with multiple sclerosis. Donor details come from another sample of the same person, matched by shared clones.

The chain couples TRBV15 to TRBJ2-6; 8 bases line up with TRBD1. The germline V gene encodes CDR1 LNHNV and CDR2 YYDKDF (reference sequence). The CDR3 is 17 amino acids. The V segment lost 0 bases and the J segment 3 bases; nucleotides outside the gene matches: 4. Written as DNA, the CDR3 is TGTGCCACCAGCAGAGAGGACAGGGTCTTTGGGGCCAACGTCCTGACTTTC. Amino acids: CATSREDRVFGANVLTF.

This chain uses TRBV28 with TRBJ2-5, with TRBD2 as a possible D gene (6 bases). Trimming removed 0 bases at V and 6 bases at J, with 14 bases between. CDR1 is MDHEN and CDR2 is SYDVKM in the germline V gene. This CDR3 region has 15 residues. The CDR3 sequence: CASSLWMLEGKTQYF. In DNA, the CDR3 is TGTGCCAGCAGTTTATGGATGTTGGAGGGGAAGACCCAGTACTTC.

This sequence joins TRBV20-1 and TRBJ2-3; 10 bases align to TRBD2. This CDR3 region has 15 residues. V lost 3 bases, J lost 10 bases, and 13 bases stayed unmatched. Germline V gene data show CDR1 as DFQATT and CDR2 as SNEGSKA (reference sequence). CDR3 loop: CSASIPLAGVHSQYF. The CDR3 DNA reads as TGCAGTGCTAGTATCCCGCTAGCGGGAGTACATTCGCAGTATTTT.

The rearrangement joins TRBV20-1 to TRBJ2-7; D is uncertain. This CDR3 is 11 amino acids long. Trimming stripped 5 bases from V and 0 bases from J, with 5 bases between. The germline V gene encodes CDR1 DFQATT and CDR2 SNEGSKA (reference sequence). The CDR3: CSAGSSYEQYF. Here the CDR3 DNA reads TGCAGTGCTGGAAGCTCCTACGAGCAGTACTTC.

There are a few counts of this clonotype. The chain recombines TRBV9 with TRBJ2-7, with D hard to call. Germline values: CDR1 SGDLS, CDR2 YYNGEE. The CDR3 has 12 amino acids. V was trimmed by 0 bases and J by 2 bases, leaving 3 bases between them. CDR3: CASSVVTYEQYF. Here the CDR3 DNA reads TGTGCCAGCAGCGTAGTAACCTACGAGCAGTACTTC.

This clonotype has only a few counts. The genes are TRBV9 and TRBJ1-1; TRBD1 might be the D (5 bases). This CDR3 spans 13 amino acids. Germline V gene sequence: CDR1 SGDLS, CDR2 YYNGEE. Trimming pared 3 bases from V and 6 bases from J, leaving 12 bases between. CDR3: CASSGGGDAEAFF. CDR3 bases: TGTGCCAGCAGCGGGGGGGGTGACGCTGAAGCTTTCTTT.

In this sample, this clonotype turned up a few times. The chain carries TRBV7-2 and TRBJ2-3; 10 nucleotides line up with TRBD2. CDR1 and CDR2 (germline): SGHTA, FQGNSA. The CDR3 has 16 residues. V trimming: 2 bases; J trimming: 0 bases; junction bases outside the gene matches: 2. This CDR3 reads CASSLTSGDSTDTQYF. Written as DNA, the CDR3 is TGTGCCAGCAGCTTAACTAGCGGGGATAGCACAGATACGCAGTATTTT.

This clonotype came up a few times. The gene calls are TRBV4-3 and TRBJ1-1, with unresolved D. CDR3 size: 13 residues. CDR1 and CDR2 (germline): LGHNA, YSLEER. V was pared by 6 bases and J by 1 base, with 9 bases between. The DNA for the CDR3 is TGCGCCAGCAGTCCGGAGGGGAACACTGAAGCTTTCTTT. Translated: CASSPEGNTEAFF.